The 13 T cell receptor beta chains below come from one sample, sequenced in a study of blood T cell repertoires in COVID-19. Sequenced by immunoSEQ multiplex PCR; TCRdb stores in-frame clones only, minus some. The table lists approximately 46,000 clones, roughly 83% of them singletons. Sequencing was done on a sample of peripheral blood. The receptors were gathered from a human donor in a cohort sampled during active COVID-19.

The chain combines TRBV11-2 with TRBJ2-3, with D possibly being TRBD2 (7 bases). CDR3 length: 14 amino acids. Germline assignment: CDR1 SGHAT and CDR2 FQNNGV. V lost 4 bases to trimming and J lost 4 bases, with 12 bases between them. Here the CDR3 reads CASSWGGYADTQYF. The CDR3, as DNA: TGTGCCAGCAGCTGGGGGGGCTACGCAGATACGCAGTATTTT.

This clone has more than one count but fewer than ten. Additional DNA sequences in this sample encode the identical CDR3. The gene calls are TRBV5-1 and TRBJ1-2; a weak D match, TRBD1 (6 bases). Germline V gene lookup returns CDR1 SGHRS and CDR2 YFSETQ. The CDR3 contains 14 residues. Trimming removed 0 bases from V and 5 bases from J, with 11 bases in between. CDR3 nucleotide sequence: TGCGCCAGCAGCTTGGAAGGGGGAAGGTATGGCTACACCTTC. It yields the protein CASSLEGGRYGYTF.

The rearrangement links TRBV12-3 or TRBV12-4 to TRBJ1-1; D is undetermined. V dropped 3 bases and J dropped 4 bases, with 3 bases sitting between them. The CDR3 contains 11 residues. CDR3 in DNA: TGTGCCAGCAGTTTCCGCACTGAAGCTTTCTTT. Translating gives CASSFRTEAFF.

The chain has TRBV5-6 and TRBJ2-7; the D is unclear. The CDR3 has 14 residues. The ends were cut back, 0 bases at V and 2 bases at J, with 9 bases in the middle. CDR1 is SGHDT and CDR2 is YYEEEE in the germline V gene. CDR3 sequence: CASSLARLPYEQYF. The CDR3 nucleotides are TGTGCCAGCAGCTTGGCCAGGCTACCCTACGAGCAGTACTTC.

The rearrangement links TRBV11-2 to TRBJ2-7; TRBD1 matches 8 bases. The J segment lost 7 bases and the V segment lost 5 bases, leaving 7 bases of the junction unmatched. The CDR3 totals 13 residues. Germline V gives CDR1 SGHAT, CDR2 FQNNGV. The CDR3 loop is CASSVGTGGEQYF. The CDR3 DNA reads TGTGCCAGCAGCGTGGGGACAGGTGGGGAGCAGTACTTC.

The chain couples TRBV6-2 or TRBV6-3 to TRBJ2-7, with a possible D match to TRBD2 (5 bases). Germline CDR1 MNHEY, CDR2 SVGEGT. The CDR3 is 16 amino acids. The germline V and J ends were trimmed by 5 bases and 2 bases, with 19 bases remaining between them. The CDR3 bases are TGTGCCAGCAGTAAACCCCGGGCATCGGGGACCTACGAGCAGTACTTC. Translated, it gives CASSKPRASGTYEQYF.

This clone came up a few times. The V and J genes are TRBV19 and TRBJ2-7; no firm D call. Trimming removed 6 bases at V and 6 bases at J, with 9 bases between. The CDR3 is 11 amino acids. Germline assignment: CDR1 LNHDA and CDR2 SQIVND (reference sequence). In nucleotides, the CDR3 is TGTGCCAGTAGCCTTACGGGCGAGCAGTACTTC. It yields the protein CASSLTGEQYF.

The chain employs TRBV5-1 and TRBJ2-3, with 10 bases aligning to TRBD2. Germline V CDR1 and CDR2: SGHRS, YFSETQ. The CDR3 is 16 amino acids. V lost 4 bases, J lost 0 bases, and 5 bases stayed unmatched. As DNA, the CDR3 is TGCGCCAGCAGCCGTAGCGGGGGGCCAAGCACAGATACGCAGTATTTT. Translating it yields CASSRSGGPSTDTQYF.

This clone was picked up one time. This chain joins TRBV5-6 and TRBJ2-5; D gene uncertain. In germline, CDR1 is SGHDT, CDR2 YYEEEE. The CDR3 has 14 residues. Trimming cost V 4 bases and J 1 base, with 11 bases left between them. CDR3 nucleotides: TGTGCCAGCAGCCGCCGTCCAGGCCAAGAGACCCAGTACTTC. Translated, it gives CASSRRPGQETQYF. Using reference TRBV5-6 and TRBJ2-5 for the parts outside the CDR3, the full variable domain is DAGVTQSPTHLIKTRGQQVTLRCSPKSGHDTVSWYQQALGQGPQFIFQYYEEEERQRGNFPDRFSGHQFPNYSSELNVNALLLGDSALYLCASSRRPGQETQYFGPGTRLLVL.

This clone occurred once. The V gene is TRBV2, the J gene TRBJ2-3, with D possibly being TRBD1 (5 bases). The germline V gene has CDR1 SNHLY and CDR2 FYNNEI. Trimming stripped 6 bases from V and 6 bases from J, with 19 bases between. The CDR3 runs to 15 residues. The CDR3 coding sequence is TGTGCCAGCAGATCTGGACAAGGTTCGGCGGATACGCAGTATTTT. Amino acid sequence: CASRSGQGSADTQYF.

The chain joins TRBV15 to TRBJ2-2, with D maybe TRBD2 (6 bases). Looked up from germline, CDR1 is LNHNV and CDR2 is YYDKDF (reference sequence). This CDR3 has 15 amino acids. The germline V and J ends were trimmed by 8 bases and 6 bases, with 19 bases remaining between them. CDR3 region: CATSSTGLRAGELFF. Here the CDR3 DNA reads TGTGCCACCTCATCCACGGGACTCCGGGCCGGGGAGCTGTTTTTT.

The chain has TRBV5-1 and TRBJ1-1; 10 nucleotides agree with TRBD1. V lost 2 bases and J lost 1; bases outside the gene matches: 8. The CDR3 sequence is 17 residues long. Germline V CDR1 and CDR2: SGHRS, YFSETQ. Here the CDR3 reads CASSLTGTGVQNTEAFF. DNA for the CDR3: TGCGCCAGCAGCTTAACCGGGACAGGGGTCCAGAACACTGAAGCTTTCTTT.

The chain couples TRBV23-1 to TRBJ1-2, with a weak D call TRBD1 (6 bases). TRBV23-1 is known as an ORF, though its function is uncertain. Trimming stripped 1 base from V and 0 bases from J, with 15 bases between. This CDR3 is built from 17 residues. The CDR3 coding sequence is TGCGCCAGCAGTCAATTGAGGGGGGGGGCCCCTAACTATGGCTACACCTTC. Residues: CASSQLRGGAPNYGYTF.